This TCR beta chain is drawn from a study of T cells in localized non-small cell lung cancer. The CDR3 covers 13 residues. Trimming shortened V by 4 bases and J by 4 bases, and 10 bases separated the two germline ends. In germline, CDR1 is MDHEN, CDR2 SYDVKM. TCRdb keeps only in-frame clones here, not all; method: immunoSEQ multiplex PCR. The sample records tens of thousands of clones, 77% being singletons. This chain joins TRBV28 and TRBJ1-2; D is possibly TRBD1 (6 bases). Sequencing used peripheral blood, obtained before any cancer treatment. This receptor was obtained from a man aged 40-75 years with stage I squamous cell lung carcinoma. The CDR3 sequence is CASSSGHGYGYTF. The DNA of the CDR3 is TGTGCCAGCAGTTCGGGACATGGCTATGGCTACACCTTC.